These T cell receptor beta chains were read from a single sample in a study of blood T cell repertoires in COVID-19. This table comes from immunoSEQ multiplex PCR, and its TCRdb copy is limited to in-frame clones, with some not included. Of about 160,000 clones listed, around four fifths are singletons. Sequencing input: peripheral blood. The source is a man between 65 and 85 years old who had recovered from COVID-19. Both conserved end residues are part of each CDR3. Not every row has a clone size; where given, it reads once, few, many or a size class.

TRBV3-1/TRBV3-2	.	CASSLGTVNTEAFF
TRBV23-1	.	CASSLTSGSLSYEQYF
TRBV6-5	.	CASSYSSGQQFF
TRBV24-1	.	CATSAEARGETQYF
TRBV5-1	.	CASSSTGIYEQYF
TRBV6-2/TRBV6-3	.	CASSHGLAGVQEQYF
TRBV30	.	CAWRGQPHGTQYF
TRBV4-2	.	CASSQGPLQGAREKLFF
TRBV2	.	CASSEVPGEVTDTQYF
TRBV5-1	.	CASSWGTSGRDHYNEQFF
TRBV3-1/TRBV3-2	.	CASSQDHGQGASGNTIYF
TRBV19	.	CASNLDRHTDTQYF
TRBV6-4	many	CASSVSAGSTDTQYF
TRBV10-3	.	CAISPTSSSTDTQYF
TRBV7-7	.	CASSFGLAEETQYF
TRBV28	.	CASSHRTGSTDTQYF
TRBV28	.	CATARWQGGNQPQHF
TRBV28	many	CASVKESGSDYNEQFF
TRBV5-6	.	CASSLDRTSRAGKTHEQYF
TRBV30	.	CAWSAGMGDTQYF
TRBV6-6	.	CASSYTDRGVNEQFF
TRBV5-5	.	CASSLGQGLNTEAFF
TRBV4-3	.	CASSRTGTGSFYEQYF
TRBV9	once	CASSVDPGMETQYF
TRBV7-9	.	CASSFAGGPTSGNTIYF
TRBV18	.	CASFPLTGQGYTF
TRBV2	few	CASTLGGSPQETQYF
TRBV6-5	.	CASSYSGQSLTYEQYF
TRBV5-4	.	CASSFSGNYGYTF
TRBV9	.	CASSVAAGLAGGGEQFF
TRBV7-2	.	CASSGRITEAFF
TRBV6-5	.	CASSYRSGRVTDTQYF
TRBV11-2	.	CASSLAYEAFF
TRBV5-1	.	CASSLVAAVMAEAFF
TRBV7-2	.	CASSPTRVEPQHF
TRBV5-4	.	CASSSYRDGYGYTF
TRBV7-8	.	CASRLQGDSEAFF
TRBV7-9	.	CASSLGQGLNYGYTF
TRBV6-5	once	CASKNRDITGELFF
TRBV11-2	.	CASSQAGSNSYEQYF
TRBV7-2	.	CASSLRDSNNEQFF
TRBV3-1/TRBV3-2	.	CASSQSRVGQETQYF
TRBV11-2	.	CASSPDGTGNQPQHF
TRBV3-1/TRBV3-2	.	CASSQDRGPRNIQYF
TRBV7-3	.	CASSAGTGSEAFF